Detailed here is one T cell receptor beta chain. The antigen this receptor binds is unknown. Base qualities are missing; no much larger clone stands one base away. The record originates from a study of blood T cell repertoires in COVID-19 (dated by TCRdb to the early 2020s). Looking at the study overall: Samples from collaborators originated in the United States, Italy and Spain and spanned both the acute and convalescent phases of COVID-19. Sample metadata almost always included a de-identified subject ID, COVID-19 status, age in years and sex. HLA class I and class II types, where available, came from metadata supplied by the sample provider rather than from assay-based typing. The samples were drawn from two sources: the first 160 participants of the ongoing ImmuneRACE study, and 1,000 to 1,500 subjects contributed by 6 global collaborators. The material from the prospective study consisted of cDNA or gDNA derived from T cells, B-cell-depleted T cells, or PBMCs. Deeply sampled blood TCRbeta repertoires from subjects exposed to, actively infected with, or recovered from COVID-19 were included in the dataset. The repertoires were made available in a free public database intended to serve as a resource for research on the immune response to SARS-CoV-2.

For CDR1 and CDR2, the germline V gene (reference sequence) lists GTSNPN and SVGIG. From the cysteine up to the phenylalanine, the CDR3 has a length of 17 residues. Left in the record is the CDR3 DNA by itself, 51 bases read in frame from the first base. Cut back by 4 bases and 0 bases, the V and J ends lie 16 bases apart. Points the paper makes about the study in general: Clinical and demographic metadata were provided uncurated, with the amount varying by source and participant.

TCRbeta CDR3 regions were amplified from genomic DNA using the immunoSEQ Assay, a bias-controlled multiplex PCR. As for the authors' bioinformatics: The number of nucleated cells in each sample was estimated from the amplification of reference gene primers within the assay. Sequence reads were collapsed and filtered to measure the absolute abundance of every unique TCRbeta CDR3 rearrangement. For each sample, productive Simpson clonality was calculated as the square root of Simpson's diversity index across productive rearrangements. Not all clones reach the TCRdb copy of this immuneACCESS table, which keeps in-frame sequences only. Checked studies attribute under half of the gap to unresolved V genes and leave the rest unexplained. V and J calls plus clone size are reproduced from that table; the DNA served to infer D and trimming. This sample is represented by around 53,000 clones; 77% of them were singletons. Together, the top ten hold around 43% of the sample.

Each collaborating institution followed its own protocols to collect whole blood in K2EDTA tubes. For TCRbeta analysis, collaborator samples were shipped as frozen whole blood, as isolated PBMCs, or as DNA extracted from either sample type. The chain links TRBV30 with TRBJ1-6; no D gene can be assigned with confidence. Sequences were obtained from peripheral blood. This TCR was sampled from a man between 65 and 79 years old with active or convalescent COVID-19. The CDR3 protein is CAWNDLRGSSYNSPLHF. The nucleotide sequence reads TGTGCCTGGAATGACTTGAGAGGGAGCTCCTATAATTCACCCCTCCACTTT.